A single sample gave rise to the 25 T cell receptor beta chains below, sequenced in a study of T cells after yellow fever vaccination. TCRdb fed the 5' RACE reads into MiXCR, producing one record per CDR3 protein. Of some 350,000 distinct CDR3 sequences listed, 8% to 10% were seen once; the top ten hold 15% to 20%. The source material was PBMCs, sampled on the day of the first yellow fever vaccination. The origin of the receptors is a young man who received the YFV17D yellow fever vaccine.

The V call is TRBV25-1, the J call TRBJ2-7; 9 bases fit TRBD1. CDR1 MGHDK and CDR2 SYGVNS come from the germline V gene. The CDR3 contains 15 residues. J lost 3 bases, V lost 0 bases, and 3 bases had no gene match. The CDR3 nucleotides are TGTGCCAGCAGTGAATATGGGACAGGGTTCTACGAGCAGTACTTC. It specifies CASSEYGTGFYEQYF.

CDR3 coding DNA: TGCGCCAGCCGATTAGGGACAGTTTGGGAAGATACGCAGTATTTT. Amino acids: CASRLGTVWEDTQYF. The J gene is TRBJ2-3, the V gene TRBV5-1, with 7 positions matching TRBD1. Germline V gives CDR1 SGHRS, CDR2 YFSETQ. J lost 5 bases, V lost 7 bases, and 13 bases had no gene match. The CDR3 contains 15 residues. Supplemented by reference TRBV5-1 and TRBJ2-3, the full variable domain reads KAGVTQTPRYLIKTRGQQVTLSCSPISGHRSVSWYQQTPGQGLQFLFEYFSETQRNKGNFPGRFSGRQFSNSRSEMNVSTLELGDSALYLCASRLGTVWEDTQYFGPGTRLTVL.

This sequence joins TRBV11-2 and TRBJ2-5, with TRBD2 matching over 9 bases. The junction had 11 bases not matched to a gene; V was cut back by 0 bases and J by 6 bases. Germline CDR1 and CDR2: SGHAT and FQNNGV. The CDR3 contains 17 residues. The CDR3 region is CASSLEGVRGGPKTQYF. In DNA, the CDR3 is TGTGCCAGCAGCTTAGAAGGGGTGCGGGGGGGGCCAAAGACCCAGTACTTC. Variable domain in full (rest from reference TRBV11-2 and TRBJ2-5): EAGVAQSPRYKIIEKRQSVAFWCNPISGHATLYWYQQILGQGPKLLIQFQNNGVVDDSQLPKDRFSAERLKGVDSTLKIQPAKLEDSAVYLCASSLEGVRGGPKTQYFGPGTRLLVL.

The rearrangement joins TRBV11-2 to TRBJ2-4; D is perhaps TRBD1 or TRBD2 (5 bases each). The CDR3 length is 18 residues. V shed 5 bases and J shed 0 bases, with 20 bases lying between them. The germline V gene encodes CDR1 SGHAT and CDR2 FQNNGV. CDR3 protein: CASSLRGPGRIAKNIQYF. The CDR3 DNA reads TGTGCCAGCAGCCTCCGGGGCCCGGGCAGGATAGCCAAAAACATTCAGTACTTC.

This clonotype occurred a few times. V and J are TRBV20-1 and TRBJ1-3; unclear D gene. The CDR3 covers 17 residues. V was pared by 1 base and J by 1 base, with 17 bases between. Per germline, CDR1 DFQATT and CDR2 SNEGSKA (reference sequence). The CDR3 here is CSARVGRRAGSGNTIYF. CDR3 nucleotide sequence: TGCAGTGCTAGAGTTGGTCGAAGGGCCGGGTCTGGAAACACCATATATTTT.

This clonotype was picked up a small number of times. CDR3 residues: CASSPAQGISEQYV. The CDR3, as DNA: TGTGCCAGCAGCCCTGCCCAGGGGATTAGTGAGCAGTACGTC. The chain recombines TRBV7-9 with TRBJ2-7, with a possible D match to TRBD1 (6 bases). Per the germline V gene, CDR1 is SEHNR and CDR2 is FQNEAQ (reference sequence). V was cut by 5 bases and J by 7 bases, with 18 bases left in between. This CDR3 comprises 14 residues.

This clonotype came up a few times. The chain couples TRBV7-2 to TRBJ2-7, with D tentatively TRBD2 (5 bases). The CDR3 spans 15 residues. V was clipped by 1 base and J by 0 bases, with 10 bases between them. The germline gives CDR1 SGHTA, CDR2 FQGNSA. This CDR3 reads CASSLVAGSSYEQYV. The CDR3 DNA reads as TGTGCCAGCAGCTTAGTAGCTGGGAGCTCCTACGAGCAGTACGTC.

Worth noting for this clonotype: A read error may produce the germline difference seen at one junction end. This chain joins TRBV7-8 and TRBJ2-3, with 8 positions matching TRBD1. Per the germline V gene, CDR1 is SGHVS and CDR2 is FQNEAQ. The length of the CDR3 is 13 residues. The DNA of the CDR3 is TGTGCCAGCAGCTTGGCGACAGGGGATACGAAGTATTTT. The encoded protein is CASSLATGDTKYF.

This clonotype was observed at least ten times. The chain joins TRBV3-1 to TRBJ2-5; TRBD1 agrees at 9 bases. Trimming removed 4 bases from V and 1 base from J; junction bases left unmatched: 4. The CDR3 runs to 15 residues. In germline, CDR1 is LGHDT, CDR2 YNNKEL (reference sequence). In DNA, the CDR3 is TGTGCCAGCAGCCTCGGACAGGGGCCCCAAGAGACCCAGTACTTC. Protein: CASSLGQGPQETQYF.

This chain joins TRBV12-3 or TRBV12-4 and TRBJ1-6; no clear D gene. This CDR3 is built from 13 residues. Trimming cost V 2 bases and J 8 bases, with 7 bases left between them. CDR3 sequence (DNA): TGTGCCAGCAGTTTATTTGGGGATTCACCCCTCCACTTT. This encodes CASSLFGDSPLHF.

This clonotype was observed many times. The chain combines TRBV10-3 with TRBJ1-5; a possible D gene is TRBD1 (6 bases). The CDR3 spans 13 residues. Trimming pared 6 bases from V and 5 bases from J, leaving 11 bases between. Per germline, CDR1 ENHRY and CDR2 SYGVKD. The CDR3 sequence: CAISRQEDQPQHF. The CDR3 nucleotides read TGTGCCATCAGCCGACAGGAGGATCAGCCCCAGCATTTT.

V is TRBV2 and J is TRBJ1-6; D may be TRBD1 (6 bases). Trimming took 7 bases from V and 7 from J, leaving 17 bases between them. The CDR3 sequence is 15 residues long. The germline CDR1 and CDR2 sequences are SNHLY and FYNNEI. DNA of the CDR3: TGTGCCAGCACCGAGGAGACAGGCAGGAATTCACCCCTCCACTTT. Translated: CASTEETGRNSPLHF. Based on the CDR3 plus reference TRBV2 and TRBJ1-6, the full variable domain is EPEVTQTPSHQVTQMGQEVILRCVPISNHLYFYWYRQILGQKVEFLVSFYNNEISEKSEIFDDQFSVERPDGSNFTLKIRSTKLEDSAMYFCASTEETGRNSPLHFGNGTRLTVT.

Many counts were recorded for this clonotype. The gene calls are TRBV3-1 and TRBJ2-5, with 11 bases matching TRBD2. Germline trimming cut 4 bases from V and 2 bases from J; bases unmatched to any gene: 3. CDR3 length: 15 amino acids. Germline values: CDR1 LGHDT, CDR2 YNNKEL (reference sequence). The CDR3 loop reads CASSLLAGGQETQYF. In nucleotides, the CDR3 is TGTGCCAGCAGCCTCCTAGCGGGGGGTCAAGAGACCCAGTACTTC.

The chain couples TRBV2 to TRBJ2-1; either TRBD1 or TRBD2 may supply D (5 bases each). From germline, CDR1 is SNHLY and CDR2 FYNNEI. CDR3 length: 14 amino acids. V dropped 2 bases and J dropped 10 bases, with 15 bases sitting between them. This CDR3 reads CASSERVGVWEQFF. CDR3 nucleotides: TGTGCCAGCAGTGAAAGGGTGGGGGTTTGGGAGCAGTTCTTC.

This chain links TRBV24-1 with TRBJ2-1; no reliable D call. The V gene lost 7 bases and the J gene lost 3 bases, with 6 bases spanning the gap. Germline V CDR1 and CDR2: KGHDR, SFDVKD. CDR3 length: 12 amino acids. The CDR3 sequence is CATRGFYNEQFF. CDR3 coding DNA: TGTGCCACCAGGGGTTTCTACAATGAGCAGTTCTTC.

The chain combines TRBV5-6 with TRBJ2-1; TRBD2 aligns across 11 bases. V shed 1 base, J shed 10 bases, and the junction held 7 bases outside the gene matches. This CDR3 has 15 residues. In germline, CDR1 is SGHDT, CDR2 YYEEEE. CDR3 loop: CASSLLSGGAGEQFF. The CDR3 DNA is TGTGCCAGCAGCTTGCTTAGCGGGGGGGCCGGGGAGCAGTTCTTC.

The rearrangement uses TRBV5-1 and TRBJ2-5; D possibly matches TRBD1 or TRBD2 (6 bases each). CDR1 is SGHRS and CDR2 is YFSETQ in the germline V gene. Trimming took off 4 bases at V and 4 bases at J, with 17 bases between the two ends. The CDR3 totals 15 residues. DNA for the CDR3: TGCGCCAGCAGCCTAGCTGGGGGGCCGGGAGAGACCCAGTACTTC. Encoded protein: CASSLAGGPGETQYF.

This clonotype occurred many times. J is TRBJ2-1 and V is TRBV20-1; unclear D gene. Trimming removed 1 base at V and 7 bases at J, with 5 bases between. The length of the CDR3 is 11 residues. Germline-derived CDR1 and CDR2 are DFQATT and SNEGSKA (reference sequence). The DNA of the CDR3 is TGCAGTGCTAGAGTCCAGAATGAGCAGTTCTTC. Translation: CSARVQNEQFF.

This rearrangement joins TRBV7-6 to TRBJ2-1; maybe TRBD2 (5 bases). The V end lost 5 bases, the J end lost 8 bases, and 13 bases lay between the germline ends. In germline, CDR1 is SGHVS, CDR2 FNYEAQ. The length of the CDR3 is 13 residues. The CDR3 is CASSERGRDEQFF. In DNA form, the CDR3 reads TGTGCCAGCAGCGAGAGAGGGCGGGATGAGCAGTTCTTC.

This rearrangement joins TRBV7-8 to TRBJ2-7; D is tentatively TRBD1 or TRBD2 (5 bases each). The V gene lost 4 bases and the J gene lost 6 bases, with 13 bases spanning the gap. CDR3 length: 13 residues. Germline values: CDR1 SGHVS, CDR2 FQNEAQ. The CDR3 bases are TGTGCCAGCAGCTCCCGAGGGGCCTGCGAGCAGTACTTC. Translation: CASSSRGACEQYF. Variable domain in full (rest from reference TRBV7-8 and TRBJ2-7): GAGVSQSPRYKVAKRGQDVALRCDPISGHVSLFWYQQALGQGPEFLTYFQNEAQLDKSGLPSDRFFAERPEGSVSTLKIQRTQQEDSAVYLCASSSRGACEQYFGPGTRLTVT.

This clonotype was picked up a small number of times. The chain joins TRBV28 to TRBJ1-1, with 8 bases lining up with TRBD1. The V segment lost 7 bases and the J segment 7 bases; nucleotides outside the gene matches: 8. The CDR3 has 13 amino acids. Germline assignment: CDR1 MDHEN and CDR2 SYDVKM. The DNA of the CDR3 is TGTGCCAGCAACGCCGGACAGGGCGGTGAAGCTTTCTTT. It specifies CASNAGQGGEAFF. The full variable domain, its missing parts supplied by reference TRBV28 and TRBJ1-1, is DVKVTQSSRYLVKRTGEKVFLECVQDMDHENMFWYRQDPGLGLRLIYFSYDVKMKEKGDIPEGYSVSREKKERFSLILESASTNQTSMYLCASNAGQGGEAFFGQGTRLTVV.

This clonotype was seen ten or more times. This chain uses TRBV18 with TRBJ2-7; tentative D call: TRBD1 (6 bases). The V and J ends lost 1 base and 3 bases respectively, with 22 bases between them. Per the germline V gene, CDR1 is KGHSH and CDR2 is LQKENI. This CDR3 has 18 residues. For the CDR3, the DNA is TGTGCCAGCTCACCACGCCCTGGCCTTACAGGGTCCGACTACGAGCAGTACTTC. Its translation: CASSPRPGLTGSDYEQYF.

The chain links TRBV18 to TRBJ1-2; TRBD1 is a possible D gene (6 bases). The CDR3 totals 15 residues. Germline V gives CDR1 KGHSH, CDR2 LQKENI. V shed 3 bases and J shed 5 bases, with 16 bases lying between them. The CDR3 DNA sequence: TGTGCCAGCTCACCCCTCGTGGCAGGGGAGTATGGCTACACCTTC. Encoded protein: CASSPLVAGEYGYTF.

There are a few counts of this clonotype. The chain links TRBV20-1 to TRBJ2-7; D could derive from TRBD1 or TRBD2 (6 bases each). Germline V lookup: CDR1 DFQATT, CDR2 SNEGSKA (reference sequence). The CDR3 is 14 amino acids. V lost 6 bases and J 4 bases, leaving 19 bases between the germline ends. The CDR3 DNA sequence: TGCAGTGCGCCAGATTCGGGGGCCCCTTACGAGCAGTACGTC. Its protein is CSAPDSGAPYEQYV.

This sequence joins TRBV12-3 or TRBV12-4 and TRBJ2-7; tentative D call: TRBD2 (6 bases). The germline V and J ends were trimmed by 5 bases and 3 bases, with 14 bases remaining between them. The CDR3 sequence is 14 residues long. The CDR3 region is CASSRDSGVYEQYF. The CDR3 region has the DNA TGTGCCAGCAGTAGGGACTCAGGCGTCTACGAGCAGTACTTC.